These T cell receptor beta chains were read from a single sample in a study of beta chain features in type 1 diabetes. Method: immunoSEQ multiplex PCR; TCRdb's copy keeps in-frame clones and lacks some. This table holds about 150,000 clones, less than 9.5% found once. The sequencing input was central memory CD4+ T cells from blood. The receptor source for this set is a man younger than 30 in good health. Both conserved end residues are trimmed from each CDR3. The D gene is left open where the match is weak.

.	TRBV5-1	TRBJ1-1	ASSLDQGTSEAF
.	TRBV18	TRBJ1-5	ASSPNWGENSNQPQH
TRBD2	TRBV7-6	TRBJ2-1	ASSLTSGRGPHEQF
TRBD1	TRBV4-1	TRBJ2-1	ASSRQGINEQF
TRBD1	TRBV4-2	TRBJ2-5	ASSQEGQGQETQY
.	TRBV7-2	TRBJ2-7	ASSTLQSPYEQY
.	TRBV5-6	TRBJ1-1	ASSPQTGSGTEAF
TRBD2	TRBV9	TRBJ2-5	ASSVAGGWETQY
.	TRBV7-3	TRBJ1-1	ASSVDRQTEAF
.	TRBV30	TRBJ1-2	AWSVGGASGYT
.	TRBV7-2	TRBJ1-5	ASSSEGGSNQPQH
.	TRBV29-1	TRBJ1-1	SVEGLSTEAF
.	TRBV6-6	TRBJ2-7	ASSYSWEDFYEQY
TRBD1	TRBV28	TRBJ1-1	ARTKQGMTEAF
.	TRBV7-8	TRBJ2-3	ASSLQGSNTDTQY
.	TRBV5-1	TRBJ1-5	ASSLDQGSQPQH
.	TRBV6-6	TRBJ2-7	ASHNGYEQY